This T cell receptor (beta chain) was sequenced in a study of shared clonotypes between healthy human individuals. Researchers sequenced unsorted PBMC DNA using ten immunoSEQ deep assay plates. Method: immunoSEQ multiplex PCR; TCRdb's copy keeps in-frame clones and lacks some. In the table there are about 520,000 clones, 78% of which are singletons. With 2 bases removed from V and 4 bases from J, the gap between germline ends came to 20 bases. Germline CDR1 and CDR2: KGHSH and LQKENI. CDR3 size: 17 residues. Tens of millions of PBMCs supplied genomic DNA for unsorted samples. A note on this clone: As yet, its antigen is unknown.

Study results and caveats: Blood alone was sampled, and tissue repertoires likely differ.

The V call is TRBV18, the J call TRBJ2-5, with D perhaps assigned TRBD1 or TRBD2 (6 bases each). This TCR came from a woman aged 40 to 49 in good health. Some clones in this sample may be carry-over from other donors' samples. The specimen was PBMCs. CDR3 sequence reads: CASSPGSGPRGAETQYF. CDR3 bases: TGTGCCAGCTCACCAGGAAGCGGGCCTAGGGGGGCAGAGACCCAGTACTTC.